This T cell receptor beta chain was obtained from a study of glioma-infiltrating T cells. Findings of the study overall: Non-neoplastic patients had below-expected tissue-blood divergence, while all gliomas exceeded expectation. Tissue and blood shared very few CDR3 sequences.

The germline gives CDR1 SEHNR, CDR2 FQNEAQ (reference sequence). This CDR3 has 14 amino acids. With respect to this clonotype: As yet, its antigen is unknown. Mismatch with germline at one junction end may stem from a read error.

TCR alpha and beta CDR3 regions were amplified from RNA using iRepertoire nested multiplex PCR. Via MiXCR, TCRdb re-called the multiplex PCR reads, giving one row per CDR3 protein. This sample carries roughly 130,000 distinct CDR3 sequences, around a quarter of them seen once, and the ten largest clones take under 35%. Sequenced sample: glioma tissue, nonneoplastic brain tissue, or PBMCs (not recorded which). The TCR comes from a human donor with low-grade glioma or glioblastoma, undergoing nonglioma brain surgery, or in good health (not recorded which). This chain joins TRBV7-9 and TRBJ2-5; possibly TRBD2 for D (6 bases). As DNA, the CDR3 is TGTGCCAGCAGCTTCTGGGGGGTCCAAGAGACCAAGTACTTC. Amino acids: CASSFWGVQETKYF.